This TCR beta chain appears in the sequencing data of a study of response to subunit inactivated influenza vaccine. This clonotype was recorded a few times. TCRdb independently ran MiXCR on the RT-PCR reads; one entry per CDR3 protein. The repertoire has under 500,000 distinct CDR3 sequences, about a tenth of them found once; the top ten carry roughly 12%. CDR3 length: 12 amino acids. CDR1 and CDR2 from the germline V gene are SNHLY and FYNNEI. The ends were cut back, 6 bases at V and 6 bases at J, with 12 bases in the middle. The sequence was obtained from a man over 45 who received an inactivated influenza vaccine. Specimen: PBMCs from blood, collected 40 to 50 days after vaccination. The chain links TRBV2 to TRBJ2-7; D is undetermined. CDR3 sequence (DNA): TGTGCCAGCAGCACTGATTCTTCCGAGCAGTACTTC. Residues: CASSTDSSEQYF. The whole variable domain, remainder taken from reference TRBV2 and TRBJ2-7, is EPEVTQTPSHQVTQMGQEVILRCVPISNHLYFYWYRQILGQKVEFLVSFYNNEISEKSEIFDDQFSVERPDGSNFTLKIRSTKLEDSAMYFCASSTDSSEQYFGPGTRLTVT.